Included here is one T cell receptor beta chain sequence, with context. Its antigen is still unknown. These data originate in a study of fetal regulatory T cell absence and autoimmunity. Overall study findings and caveats: The oligoclonal enrichment was interpreted as supporting antigen-driven pancreatic autoimmunity before birth in IPEX syndrome. TRB gene family usage was broadly similar in cord blood and pancreas.

V shed 8 bases and J shed 2 bases, with 11 bases lying between them. CDR1 and CDR2 from the germline V gene are SNHLY and FYNNEI. The CDR3 runs 13 residues. This was a survey-level run. TCRdb's table, derived via immunoSEQ multiplex PCR, lists solely in-frame clones and lacks some. This table holds 95,000 or so clones, approximately 79% found once. The sample comprised pancreas tissue. The sequence came from a male donor with IPEX syndrome. This rearrangement joins TRBV2 to TRBJ2-3; weak D call: TRBD1 (6 bases). CDR3 sequence: CASYRDNTDTQYF. Written as DNA, the CDR3 is TGTGCCAGCTACCGGGACAACACAGATACGCAGTATTTT. Drawing the rest from reference TRBV2 and TRBJ2-3, the complete variable domain is EPEVTQTPSHQVTQMGQEVILRCVPISNHLYFYWYRQILGQKVEFLVSFYNNEISEKSEIFDDQFSVERPDGSNFTLKIRSTKLEDSAMYFCASYRDNTDTQYFGPGTRLTVL.